These T cell receptor beta chains were read from a single sample in a study of cytomegalovirus exposure and HLA in healthy donors. Sequencing was performed with immunoSEQ multiplex PCR; in TCRdb, only in-frame clones are kept and a portion is missing. There are under 200,000 clones in the sample; approximately 79% occur only once, and more than 1.5% lies in the top ten. Sample: PBMCs. Receptor source: a human donor in good health. CDR3s include the opening cysteine and the closing phenylalanine or tryptophan.

cdr3_aa: CASSPQTGGTGELFF
j_call: TRBJ2-2
v_call: TRBV27

cdr3_aa: CASSPGGGREGKNIQYF
j_call: TRBJ2-4
v_call: TRBV4-3

cdr3_aa: CASSVGQGREKLFF
j_call: TRBJ1-4
v_call: TRBV9

cdr3_aa: CASSLRTGLQPQHF
j_call: TRBJ1-5
v_call: TRBV5-8

cdr3_aa: CASSESVTDTQYF
j_call: TRBJ2-3
v_call: TRBV2

cdr3_aa: CASSVVGSSYNEQFF
j_call: TRBJ2-1
v_call: TRBV9

cdr3_aa: CASSYSLDQGQYF
j_call: TRBJ2-5
v_call: TRBV6-5

cdr3_aa: CASSALGRSLFF
j_call: TRBJ1-4
v_call: TRBV19

cdr3_aa: CASSRVGGSKDTQYF
j_call: TRBJ2-3
v_call: TRBV4-1

cdr3_aa: CAISENGGASQFF
j_call: TRBJ2-1
v_call: TRBV10-3

cdr3_aa: CTSSSSREPGQSTGELFF
j_call: TRBJ2-2
v_call: TRBV1

cdr3_aa: CASSLEGTGGYEQYF
j_call: TRBJ2-7
v_call: TRBV7-6

cdr3_aa: CASSIGVAGAMVVDEQFF
j_call: TRBJ2-1
v_call: TRBV19

cdr3_aa: CASSLRGGVDTEAFF
j_call: TRBJ1-1
v_call: TRBV7-9

cdr3_aa: CASDPGGRTPPEKLFF
j_call: TRBJ1-4
v_call: TRBV7-9

cdr3_aa: CASSEVRLAVYNEQFF
j_call: TRBJ2-1
v_call: TRBV2

cdr3_aa: CASSQDRGYTF
j_call: TRBJ1-2
v_call: TRBV4-2

cdr3_aa: CASSLSAGFYGYTF
j_call: TRBJ1-2
v_call: TRBV27

cdr3_aa: CASSLSVETGAYTF
j_call: TRBJ1-2
v_call: TRBV7-9

cdr3_aa: CASSPRQGYPYEQYF
j_call: TRBJ2-7
v_call: TRBV6-5

cdr3_aa: CASSPRGGTEAFF
j_call: TRBJ1-1
v_call: TRBV4-3

cdr3_aa: CASSQGDRNNEQFF
j_call: TRBJ2-1
v_call: TRBV4-3

cdr3_aa: CASSRDRAITHEQYF
j_call: TRBJ2-7
v_call: TRBV4-1

cdr3_aa: CASSSRTPEQFF
j_call: TRBJ2-1
v_call: TRBV7-9

cdr3_aa: CASSLSEGTEAFF
j_call: TRBJ1-1
v_call: TRBV27

cdr3_aa: CASSYLQGGTYEQYF
j_call: TRBJ2-7
v_call: TRBV6-5

cdr3_aa: CASSPCRPEGSPLHF
j_call: TRBJ1-6
v_call: TRBV21-1

cdr3_aa: CASLGQGAISTEAFF
j_call: TRBJ1-1
v_call: TRBV7-2

cdr3_aa: CASRASTDTQYF
j_call: TRBJ2-3
v_call: TRBV6-5

cdr3_aa: CASSRGEAFF
j_call: TRBJ1-1
v_call: TRBV7-8

cdr3_aa: CASNLRQGNTEAFF
j_call: TRBJ1-1
v_call: TRBV6-6

cdr3_aa: CASSRDNRGYTF
j_call: TRBJ1-2
v_call: TRBV5-4

cdr3_aa: CASSDDRRSSYEQYF
j_call: TRBJ2-7
v_call: TRBV28